This TCR beta chain was sequenced for a study of shared clonotypes between healthy human individuals. The study, taken as a whole, reports: Apart from blood, nothing was sampled; tissue repertoires likely differ. Across subsets, estimated richness was generally greater for naive than for memory populations.

CD45RO-negative CD8 cells positively selected for CCR7 made up the naive population, which excluded terminally differentiated effector memory CD45RA+ cells. Worth noting for this clone: Its specificity is unknown.

This CDR3 is built from 15 residues. The germline V and J ends were trimmed by 0 bases and 0 bases, with 9 bases remaining between them. The germline V gene has CDR1 SGDLS and CDR2 YYNGEE. The method was immunoSEQ multiplex PCR; TCRdb's version includes in-frame clones alone and lacks a portion of them. Of around 2,000,000 clones listed, about 95% are singletons. This TCR derives from a man between 18 and 35 years old in good health. Specimen: naive CD8+ T cells sorted from blood. V usage is TRBV9 and J usage is TRBJ1-2, with D unclear. The CDR3, as DNA: TGTGCCAGCAGCGTAGCTACGGGAGCTAACTATGGCTACACCTTC. Protein: CASSVATGANYGYTF.